These T cell receptor beta chains were read from a single sample in a study of blood T cells in healthy people across ages. TCRdb re-called the 5' RACE reads with MiXCR, one entry per CDR3 protein. The sample shows 600,000 or so distinct CDR3 sequences, about 30% of them seen only once. Sample: blood. Source of these receptors: a woman over 75 in good health. CDR3s include the opening cysteine and the closing phenylalanine or tryptophan. The D gene is left open where the match is weak. Clone size is given for some rows only: seen once, a few or many times, or a class if the clone is expanded.

clone size,D gene,J gene,V gene,CDR3 DNA,CDR3 protein
.,TRBD1,TRBJ1-2,TRBV5-8,TGTGCCAGCAGCCGTAGACAGGGTGAGAGTGGCTACACCTTC,CASSRRQGESGYTF
.,.,TRBJ1-1,TRBV3-1,TGTGCCAGCAGCCAACTCGGGGGTAGTACTGAAGCTTTCTTT,CASSQLGGSTEAFF
many,.,TRBJ2-7,TRBV9,TGTGCCAGCAGCGTCGGTACAGGTTCGGTCTCCGAGCAGTACTTC,CASSVGTGSVSEQYF
.,.,TRBJ1-1,TRBV20-1,TGCAGTGCTAGAGATCCCATGACTGAAGCTTTCTTT,CSARDPMTEAFF
many,.,TRBJ1-1,TRBV20-1,TGCAGTGCCCCAGGAACTGCTTGGGACACTGAAGCTTTCTTT,CSAPGTAWDTEAFF
.,TRBD1,TRBJ2-7,TRBV3-1,TGTGCCAGCAGCCTAAAACTGGGACAGGGGAATAATGAGCAGTACTTC,CASSLKLGQGNNEQYF
many,.,TRBJ1-2,TRBV7-2,TGTGCCAGCATCCCTTCAAGAGTATCTGGTGGCTACACCTTC,CASIPSRVSGGYTF
.,.,TRBJ2-6,TRBV18,TGTGCCAGCTCGCGGGAGACAGGGACCTCTGGGACCAACGTCCTGACTTTC,CASSRETGTSGTNVLTF
.,.,TRBJ2-5,TRBV20-1,TGCAGTGCCAGCCTTGGGGCGTTTCAACAAGAGACCCAGTACTTC,CSASLGAFQQETQYF
.,.,TRBJ2-7,TRBV5-1,TGCGCCAGCAGCTTGGGTGGGCTCGCGGGCGAGCAGTACTTC,CASSLGGLAGEQYF
many,.,TRBJ2-1,TRBV7-2,TGTGCCAGCACGTGGCGCCCCGGGGACAATGAGCAGTTCTTC,CASTWRPGDNEQFF
.,.,TRBJ1-1,TRBV20-1,TGCAGTGCAGATCCTACCGGGACGAGAACTGAAGCTTTCTTT,CSADPTGTRTEAFF
many,TRBD2,TRBJ2-5,TRBV2,TGTGCCAGCGCCCCACGGGGGGGCATAGCTCAAGAGACCCAGTACTTC,CASAPRGGIAQETQYF
few,.,TRBJ2-3,TRBV6-6,TGTGCCAGCGCTCAGGGGGGGCCCGGCACAGATACGCAGTATTTT,CASAQGGPGTDTQYF
.,.,TRBJ1-1,TRBV13,TGTGCCAGCAGCCGTCTGGGGGGGGCTATTGCTAGCACTGAAGCTTTCTTT,CASSRLGGAIASTEAFF
many,.,TRBJ1-6,TRBV9,TGTGCCAGCAGCGTAGGGACATCACCCCTCCACTTT,CASSVGTSPLHF
.,.,TRBJ2-7,TRBV7-2,TGTGCCAGCAGCTTGGAGGTATCGCGGCGGAGAAACGATCAGTACTTC,CASSLEVSRRRNDQYF
many,TRBD2,TRBJ2-1,TRBV7-7,TGTGCCAGCAGCCCTCTACTCGGGGGGACGGGATACAATGAGCAGTTCTTC,CASSPLLGGTGYNEQFF
.,TRBD1,TRBJ2-7,TRBV20-1,TGCAGTGCTAGATCCCGGGGCAGGGGGCAGTACGAGCAGTACTTC,CSARSRGRGQYEQYF
many,.,TRBJ2-3,TRBV6-5,TGTGCCAGCAGTTCTCGACGGGGACTTACGCAGTATTTT,CASSSRRGLTQYF
many,TRBD2,TRBJ2-3,TRBV4-2,TGTGCCAGCAGCCAGATGTCCGGGACTAGCGGGACCGGGGAGGTAGATACGCAGTATTTT,CASSQMSGTSGTGEVDTQYF
medium-sized,TRBD1,TRBJ1-2,TRBV7-3,TGTGCCAGCAGCCGCGGACAGGGGGCGCATGGCTACACCTTC,CASSRGQGAHGYTF
many,TRBD1,TRBJ1-1,TRBV6-2/TRBV6-3,TGTGCCAGCAGAAAGAGACAGGGAGGCACTGAAGCTTTCTTT,CASRKRQGGTEAFF
once,.,TRBJ2-2,TRBV4-3,TGCGCCAGCAGCCAAATAGAATTCGGGGAGCTGTTTTTT,CASSQIEFGELFF
.,TRBD1,TRBJ2-3,TRBV7-9,TGTGCCAGCAGCCCGGGACAGGGCTTGACCGCAGATACGCAGTATTTT,CASSPGQGLTADTQYF
many,.,TRBJ2-3,TRBV5-1,TGCGCCAGCAGCCTTAGCGGAACAAGCACAGATACGCAGTATTTT,CASSLSGTSTDTQYF
few,TRBD2,TRBJ2-7,TRBV30,TGTGCCTGGATGAGGGACCCGGCGGGGGGGCGAGAGCAGTACTTC,CAWMRDPAGGREQYF
.,TRBD1,TRBJ1-2,TRBV30,TGTGCCTGGTCCCAAAGGAGGGGGCGTGGGGGCTACACCTTC,CAWSQRRGRGGYTF
many,TRBD1,TRBJ1-2,TRBV20-1,TGCAGTGCTACTAATACCGGGACAGTTGTTGGCTACACCTTC,CSATNTGTVVGYTF
many,.,TRBJ2-7,TRBV7-2,TGTGCCAGCAGCTCCCAGGGCTACGAGCAGTACTTC,CASSSQGYEQYF
.,.,TRBJ2-1,TRBV7-2,TGTGCCAGCTCCTACGAGGAGGGACAGTTCTTC,CASSYEEGQFF
many,.,TRBJ2-7,TRBV3-1,TGTGCCAGCAGTCCGCAATACGGATTAGCCATAAATTTCTACGAGCAGTACTTC,CASSPQYGLAINFYEQYF
few,.,TRBJ2-7,TRBV18,TGTGCCAGCTCACCACCGGAGGGCCGGAGGGACGAGCAGTACTTC,CASSPPEGRRDEQYF
.,.,TRBJ2-7,TRBV7-2,TGTGCCAGCAGCTCCCCCGTAAGCGGCGAGCAGTACTTC,CASSSPVSGEQYF
many,.,TRBJ2-5,TRBV4-2,TGTGCCAGCAGCCCTGGAGGGGGCCAAGAGACCCAGTACTTC,CASSPGGGQETQYF
many,TRBD1,TRBJ1-1,TRBV9,TGTGCCAGCAGCGAGGGGACAGGGGCGAACACTGAAGCTTTCTTT,CASSEGTGANTEAFF
many,.,TRBJ2-1,TRBV20-1,TGCAGTGCCTATATGGGGGGCTCCTACAATGAGCAGTTCTTC,CSAYMGGSYNEQFF
many,.,TRBJ1-5,TRBV6-1,TGTGCCAGCAGTGGGAGGGCAGGGCTTAATCAGCCCCAGCATTTT,CASSGRAGLNQPQHF
few,.,TRBJ1-5,TRBV15,TGTGCCACCAGCAGAGATCGGGGATACAATCAGCCCCAGCATTTT,CATSRDRGYNQPQHF
many,TRBD2,TRBJ2-5,TRBV20-1,TGCAGTGCTGGGTTCGCGGGGGGGCAGGAGACCCAGTACTTC,CSAGFAGGQETQYF
.,.,TRBJ2-3,TRBV7-2,TGTGCCTGGAGTTTAGGAGGCGCGGATACGCAGTATTTT,CAWSLGGADTQYF
many,.,TRBJ2-7,TRBV6-6,TGTGCCAGCAGTTACCGGCCAGGGGACTACGAGCAGTACTTC,CASSYRPGDYEQYF
.,.,TRBJ2-1,TRBV20-1,TGCAGTGCTGAGATTGGCTACAATGAGCAGTTCTTC,CSAEIGYNEQFF
few,.,TRBJ2-1,TRBV4-3,TGCGCCGGCAGCCAAGATCTAGCGTCAGAGACCCAGTTCTTC,CAGSQDLASETQFF
.,.,TRBJ2-5,TRBV20-1,TGCAGTGCTCAACGGACCTCGCAAGAGACCCAGTACTTC,CSAQRTSQETQYF
many,TRBD2,TRBJ2-5,TRBV20-1,TGCAGTGCTCCGGGACTAGCGGGCTCGATCGAAGAGACCCAGTACTTC,CSAPGLAGSIEETQYF
many,TRBD1,TRBJ1-5,TRBV20-1,TGCAGTGCTAGACCCGGGACAGTCGATCATCAGCCCCAGCATTTT,CSARPGTVDHQPQHF
many,.,TRBJ2-7,TRBV29-1,TGCAGCGTCGCGGACGGCAACGAGCAGTACTTC,CSVADGNEQYF
many,.,TRBJ2-7,TRBV12-3/TRBV12-4,TGTGCCAGCAGTTTATTCAGTGAGCAGTACTTC,CASSLFSEQYF
many,.,TRBJ2-5,TRBV5-5,TGTGCCAGCAGCTTGGCCCCGCAGAACCAAGAGACCCAGTACTTC,CASSLAPQNQETQYF
.,.,TRBJ1-1,TRBV2,TGTGCCAGCAAGCGGGGGGTGAACACTGAAGCTTTCTTT,CASKRGVNTEAFF